The 20 T cell receptor beta chains reported below all come from one sample, sequenced in a study of T cells in Graves' hyperthyroidism and ophthalmopathy. RNA transcripts were the template for amplifying TCR beta CDR3 regions. During a first-round RT-PCR of the TCR CDR3, the HTBI primer set was used. Using its own MiXCR run on the multiplex PCR reads, TCRdb lists one record per CDR3 protein. This sample carries roughly 500,000 distinct CDR3 sequences, approximately 48% of them seen once, and the ten largest clones take 44%. Sequencing input: peripheral blood or thyroid tissue (not recorded which). Every receptor here comes from an adult woman with Graves' disease, either hyperthyroidism or ophthalmopathy (not recorded which).

This clonotype was counted ten times or more. The V call is TRBV7-2, the J call TRBJ2-7; D might be TRBD1 (5 bases). Trimming shortened V by 5 bases and J by 3 bases, and 14 bases separated the two germline ends. CDR1 is SGHTA, CDR2 FQGNSA, per germline. The CDR3 has 14 residues. The CDR3: CASSRDTDSYEQYF. The CDR3 region has the DNA TGTGCCAGCAGCCGAGATACCGACAGCTACGAGCAGTACTTC.

This clonotype was seen repeatedly, ten times or more. This chain links TRBV7-3 with TRBJ2-6; D is possibly TRBD1 or TRBD2 (6 bases each). The CDR3 sequence is 18 residues long. Germline values: CDR1 SGHTA, CDR2 FQGTGA. V was cut by 3 bases and J by 0 bases, with 15 bases left in between. The CDR3 loop reads CASSFQGTPSSGANVLTF. CDR3 nucleotide sequence: TGTGCCAGCAGCTTCCAGGGGACTCCGAGCTCTGGGGCCAACGTCCTGACTTTC.

A remark on this clonotype: At one boundary the junction diverges from the germline segment, which might be a read error. V and J are TRBV2 and TRBJ2-5; D might be TRBD2 (5 bases). This CDR3 is built from 13 residues. CDR1 is SNHLY, CDR2 FYNNEI, per germline. The CDR3 DNA reads TGTGCCAGCAATGTGGGGTCGCACACCGGGGAGAGGTTC. This codes for CASNVGSHTGERF.

This clonotype was recorded many times. The gene calls are TRBV6-2 or TRBV6-3 and TRBJ2-5, with D uncertain. Germline CDR1 reads MNHEY; CDR2 reads SVGEGT. The germline V and J ends were trimmed by 2 bases and 2 bases, with 3 bases remaining between them. This CDR3 contains 12 residues. The chain's CDR3 is CASSYAQETQYF. DNA for the CDR3: TGTGCCAGCAGTTACGCGCAAGAGACCCAGTACTTC.

The rearrangement joins TRBV18 to TRBJ1-2, with D possibly being TRBD1 (6 bases). In germline, CDR1 is KGHSH, CDR2 LQKENI. The CDR3 consists of 14 residues. Trimming left V 3 bases short and J 2 bases short, with 10 bases between. CDR3 region: CASSPQGRNYGYTF. Written as DNA, the CDR3 is TGTGCCAGCTCACCCCAGGGGAGGAACTATGGCTACACCTTC.

For this clonotype: Since no conserved phenylalanine or tryptophan closes the CDR3, a read error is the likely cause. This chain uses TRBV15 with TRBJ1-3; D may be TRBD1 (5 bases). Germline V gene data show CDR1 as LNHNV and CDR2 as YYDKDF (reference sequence). Trimming removed 4 bases at V and 2 bases at J, with 9 bases between. The CDR3 length is 14 residues. The CDR3 DNA is TGTGCCACCAGCAACTACAGGCCTGGAAACACCATATATCTT. Translated, it gives CATSNYRPGNTIYL.

This clonotype was found a few times. CDR3 bases: TGTGCCAGCAGCCAAGAAGTCGCGGGTGGGGGCTACACCTTC. It is translated as CASSQEVAGGGYTF. The rearrangement joins TRBV3-1 to TRBJ1-2, with D unresolved. The CDR3 has 14 amino acids. In germline, CDR1 is LGHDT, CDR2 YNNKEL (reference sequence). V was clipped by 0 bases and J by 8 bases, with 13 bases between them. The full variable domain, completed using reference TRBV3-1 and TRBJ1-2, is DTAVSQTPKYLVTQMGNDKSIKCEQNLGHDTMYWYKQDSKKFLKIMFSYNNKELIINETVPNRFSPKSPDKAHLNLHINSLELGDSAVYFCASSQEVAGGGYTFGSGTRLTVV.

Many counts were recorded for this clonotype. V usage is TRBV10-3 and J usage is TRBJ2-5; D ambiguous. Germline assignment: CDR1 ENHRY and CDR2 SYGVKD. This CDR3 is built from 13 residues. The V and J ends lost 2 bases and 2 bases respectively, with 6 bases between them. The CDR3 spells CAISEGLQETQYF. As DNA, the CDR3 is TGTGCCATCAGTGAGGGTCTTCAAGAGACCCAGTACTTC.

This clonotype was seen at least ten times. The genes are TRBV2 and TRBJ1-4, with TRBD1 matching 8 bases. CDR1 and CDR2 from the germline V gene are SNHLY and FYNNEI. The trim removed 7 bases at V and 2 bases at J, leaving 6 bases unmatched. The CDR3 extends over 15 amino acids. DNA of the CDR3: TGTGCCAGCACTCGACAGGGGCTTACTAATGAAAAACTGTTTTTT. Protein: CASTRQGLTNEKLFF.

V and J are TRBV7-6 and TRBJ2-5, with TRBD2 as a possible D gene (5 bases). CDR3 length: 14 amino acids. Germline lookup yields CDR1 SGHVS and CDR2 FNYEAQ. The V gene lost 5 bases and the J gene lost 8 bases, with 18 bases spanning the gap. CDR3 sequence reads: CASSRNSRRETQYF. CDR3 DNA: TGTGCCAGCAGCCGTAACAGCCGCCGGGAAACCCAGTACTTC.

This clonotype was found many times. The gene calls are TRBV29-1 and TRBJ2-5; no clear D gene. The CDR3 has 12 amino acids. Germline loops: CDR1 SQVTM, CDR2 ANQGSEA. The germline V and J ends were trimmed by 4 bases and 4 bases, with 10 bases remaining between them. This chain's CDR3 is CSVGEIGETQYF. The CDR3 DNA reads as TGCAGCGTTGGCGAGATTGGAGAGACCCAGTACTTC.

Details on this clonotype: A read error is possible here, since a much larger clone lies one base away. This chain connects TRBV7-8 to TRBJ2-2; D ambiguous. Per the germline V gene, CDR1 is SGHVS and CDR2 is FQNEAQ. Trimming shortened V by 1 base and J by 12 bases, and 3 bases separated the two germline ends. The CDR3 contains 10 residues. The CDR3 reads CASSLGKLFF. CDR3 DNA sequence: TGTGCCAGCAGCTTAGGGAAGCTGTTTTTT.

The chain joins TRBV3-1 to TRBJ2-7; D is perhaps TRBD1 (6 bases). The germline CDR1 and CDR2 sequences are LGHDT and YNNKEL (reference sequence). The V end was cut by 4 bases, the J end by 6 bases, with 13 bases between. The CDR3 is 13 amino acids. The CDR3 bases are TGTGCCAGCAGCCCCTGGGGGACAACCGAGCAGTACTTC. Its translation: CASSPWGTTEQYF.

This clonotype was recorded many times. The chain is built from TRBV19 and TRBJ1-2; no clear D. Deletions cut 7 bases from V and 4 bases from J, with 1 base between. CDR1 is LNHDA and CDR2 is SQIVND in the germline V gene (reference sequence). The CDR3 is 9 residues long. CDR3 in DNA: TGTGCCAGTACCTATGGCTACACCTTC. Protein product: CASTYGYTF.

The chain joins TRBV19 to TRBJ1-5; no reliable D call. Trimming took 7 bases from V and 0 from J, leaving 10 bases between them. CDR3 length equals 14 residues. The germline CDR1 and CDR2 sequences are LNHDA and SQIVND (reference sequence). CDR3 in DNA: TGTGCCAGTATCGCGGCTAATAGCAATCAGCCCCAGCATTTT. Translation: CASIAANSNQPQHF.

This clonotype was seen repeatedly, ten times or more. The junction does not match germline at one end; this may be a read error. The chain couples TRBV9 to TRBJ1-2; D is uncertain. Germline CDR1 is SGDLS and CDR2 is YYNGEE. CDR3 length: 8 residues. In nucleotides, the CDR3 is TGTGCCAGCAGCCCCTTAGCCTTC. Its protein product is CASSPLAF.

The chain employs TRBV18 and TRBJ1-1, with D possibly matching TRBD1 (5 bases). Germline CDR1 is KGHSH and CDR2 is LQKENI. Trimming shortened V by 5 bases and J by 6 bases, and 13 bases separated the two germline ends. CDR3 length: 13 amino acids. The CDR3 region is CASSSGQMSEAFF. Here the CDR3 DNA reads TGTGCCAGCTCATCGGGGCAGATGTCTGAAGCTTTCTTT.

Many counts were recorded for this clonotype. The V gene is TRBV2, the J gene TRBJ1-5; a possible D gene is TRBD1 (5 bases). The V end lost 4 bases, the J end lost 3 bases, and 13 bases lay between the germline ends. CDR1 SNHLY and CDR2 FYNNEI come from the germline V gene. There are 15 residues in the CDR3. This CDR3 reads CASSADRGPNQPQHF. CDR3 DNA: TGTGCCAGCAGTGCAGACAGAGGGCCCAATCAGCCCCAGCATTTT.

The sample holds many counts of this clonotype. V and J are TRBV7-9 and TRBJ2-5, with 9 bases lining up with TRBD1. Germline assignment: CDR1 SEHNR and CDR2 FQNEAQ (reference sequence). The CDR3 is 18 residues long. The junction had 17 bases not matched to a gene; V was cut back by 6 bases and J by 3 bases. The CDR3 is CASRPGIRAGTGKETQYF. The CDR3 DNA is TGTGCCAGCAGACCAGGGATAAGAGCCGGGACAGGGAAAGAGACCCAGTACTTC.

The rearrangement joins TRBV2 to TRBJ1-1, with D possibly being TRBD1 (6 bases). CDR1 is SNHLY and CDR2 is FYNNEI in the germline V gene. There are 15 residues in the CDR3. Trimming shortened V by 3 bases and J by 4 bases, and 15 bases separated the two germline ends. This CDR3 reads CASSDRVGAVTEAFF. In DNA form, the CDR3 reads TGTGCCAGCAGTGATAGGGTGGGGGCAGTCACTGAAGCTTTCTTT.